This T cell receptor (beta chain) was profiled in a study of blood T cell repertoires in COVID-19 (dated by TCRdb to about 2020). Context from the whole study: Collaborator samples came from the United States, Italy and Spain and covered acute and convalescent phases of COVID-19. Subjects who had been exposed to COVID-19, were actively infected with it, or had recovered from it provided the deeply sampled blood TCRbeta repertoires that made up the dataset. The repertoires were released in a freely available public database intended as a resource for research on the immune response to SARS-CoV-2. The prospective study material was composed of cDNA or gDNA derived from T cells, B-cell-depleted T cells, or PBMCs. Where available, HLA class I and class II types were taken from metadata supplied by the sample provider and were not determined by assay-based typing. The samples were drawn from two sources: the first 160 participants of the ongoing ImmuneRACE study, and over 1,000 subjects contributed by 6 global collaborators. Sample metadata almost always included a de-identified subject ID, COVID-19 status, age in years and sex.

CDR1 and CDR2, per the germline V gene, are SGHDT and YYEEEE. V is pruned by 2 bases and J by 1 base, leaving 14 bases of the junction without a gene match. The cysteine opens and the phenylalanine closes a CDR3 of 19 amino acids. The DNA shown is the 57-base CDR3, in frame from base 1. Participants in the prospective study were enrolled through a virtual design, were aged roughly 18 to 100 years, and lived in roughly 24 United States geographic areas. In the prospective study, participants were assigned to cohorts based on the clinical history participants reported in a screening survey and a study questionnaire. For ImmuneRACE Cohort 3, a participant was defined as recovered based on two consecutive negative NP/OP PCR tests, clearance by a healthcare professional, or resolution of symptoms. In the prospective study, whole blood, serum and a nasopharyngeal or oropharyngeal swab were collected from each participant by mobile phlebotomists. Participants in the prospective study had the option to provide additional blood draws and questionnaires over an approximately two-month period. Before DNA extraction, prospective study blood samples were shipped either frozen or at room temperature.

The immunoSEQ Assay, a bias-controlled multiplex PCR, was used to amplify TCRbeta CDR3 regions from genomic DNA. The original pipeline was this. The number of nucleated cells in each sample was estimated from the amplification of reference gene primers within the assay. Sequence reads were collapsed and filtered to measure the absolute abundance of every unique TCRbeta CDR3 rearrangement. For each sample, productive Simpson clonality was calculated as the square root of Simpson's diversity index across productive rearrangements. Entries here come from immuneACCESS through TCRdb and include only in-frame sequences with V and J called. Some clones fail to appear in such tables; in the studies checked, an unresolved V gene covers under half of the shortfall, and the cause of the remainder is unknown. D and trimming were read from the DNA, whereas the V and J calls and clone size are those reported in that table. For this sample the table gives some 150,000 clones, of which roughly 85% were detected only once. The biggest ten clones account for about 3.2% of the sample.

As regards this clone: The specificity of this receptor is unknown. Base qualities are not recorded, but no much larger clone differs from it by a single base.

Overall study results and their limits: Clinical and demographic metadata were provided uncurated, with the amount varying by source and participant.

In this chain, TRBV5-6 is recombined with TRBJ2-3, and 9 junctional nucleotides match TRBD2. The sequenced sample was PBMCs or T cells enriched from blood (not recorded which). This sequence was found in a woman aged 50 to 60 who had recovered from COVID-19. CDR3 region: CASSFPVAIAGVGTDTQYF. The nucleotide sequence is given as TGTGCCAGCAGCTTTCCGGTGGCCATAGCGGGAGTGGGCACAGATACGCAGTATTTT.